This T cell receptor beta chain was retrieved from a study of long-term antiretroviral therapy in people with HIV. Across the whole study: In the earliest collections, sampling predates the 2015 immediate-ART recommendation by about a decade. Notes on the study in general: Diversity remained lower than transplant donor controls, even though it increased after ART. Against controls, HIV repertoires showed narrower ranges of CDR3 length.

immunoSEQ v3.0 was run at survey level. The protocol was immunoSEQ multiplex PCR, while the TCRdb copy is restricted to in-frame clones and leaves out a portion. Among around 32,000 clones listed, 70% to 90% were seen once. The CDR3 runs 15 residues. Germline V CDR1 and CDR2: SGHRS, YFSETQ. The V segment lost 4 bases and the J segment 2 bases; nucleotides outside the gene matches: 4. This clone was detected only once. Its antigen is currently unknown. Each contributor possessed a minimum of one pre-ART and a minimum of two post-ART PBMC samples. The TCR comes from a man aged 50-60 years with HIV. The sequenced sample was unsorted PBMCs, obtained 3.2 years before starting antiretroviral therapy. This chain uses TRBV5-1 with TRBJ1-2; 11 bases line up with TRBD1. CDR3 DNA sequence: TGCGCCAGCAGCCAGAGGACAGGGGGCAACTATGGCTACACCTTC. It encodes CASSQRTGGNYGYTF. The full variable domain, completed using reference TRBV5-1 and TRBJ1-2, is KAGVTQTPRYLIKTRGQQVTLSCSPISGHRSVSWYQQTPGQGLQFLFEYFSETQRNKGNFPGRFSGRQFSNSRSEMNVSTLELGDSALYLCASSQRTGGNYGYTFGSGTRLTVV.